Detailed here is one T cell receptor (beta chain). This entry belongs to a study of blood T cell repertoires in COVID-19. In the study overall: The samples span acute and convalescent COVID-19 from the United States, Italy and Spain. PBMCs, B-cell-depleted T cells, or T cells were the source of the cDNA or gDNA that made up the material.

In the original processing: Estimation of nucleated cell counts relied on the amplification of reference gene primers. The repertoire was sequenced with immunoSEQ multiplex PCR; TCRdb's copy has only in-frame clones and lacks some. The D gene and trimming were derived from the DNA, and the V and J assignments and clone size from that table. This sample yields around 270,000 clones, of which 85% to 90% are seen a single time; about 4.6% belongs to the top ten. V shed 4 bases, J shed 6 bases, and the junction held 18 bases outside the gene matches. The germline CDR1 and CDR2 sequences are SGHVS and FQNEAQ. The CDR3 is 18 residues long.

This receptor was taken from a man aged 40-49 years with acute or convalescent COVID-19. The material sequenced was peripheral blood. J is TRBJ1-2 and V is TRBV7-8, with 9 bases lining up with TRBD1. The CDR3 here is CASSSGTGHVAGSHGYTF. DNA of the CDR3: TGTGCCAGCAGCTCCGGGACAGGGCATGTTGCTGGATCACATGGCTACACCTTC.